This TCR beta chain was sequenced for a study of naive and memory T cell subsets. V was cut by 0 bases and J by 15 bases, with 9 bases left in between. This CDR3 has 11 amino acids. Germline CDR1 is LGHDT and CDR2 is YNNKEL (reference sequence). Cells stained for CD3, CD4, CD8, CD45RA, CD27 and viability were sorted into four CD45RA/CD27 subsets. Whole-study results and caveats: There was no ground truth to check naive and memory subset results.

This clonotype came up many times. The antigen is undetermined. Both TRBC1 and TRBC2 were covered by a beta constant-region primer of two equimolar oligonucleotides. A 12-nucleotide UMI and the SP2 primer were added to the cDNA 3' end by oligonucleotide ligation. TCRdb fed the UMI-ligation and nested PCR reads into MiXCR, producing one record per CDR3 protein. The table shows 130,000 to 150,000 distinct CDR3 sequences, with approximately 15% occurring only once. V gene TRBV3-1 combines with J gene TRBJ2-1; possible D gene TRBD2, 6 bases. This receptor was identified in a human donor in good health. Sequencing was carried out using naive CD4+ T cells from blood. Here the CDR3 DNA reads TGTGCCAGCAGCCAAGAGGAGGGGCTGTTCTTC. This encodes CASSQEEGLFF.